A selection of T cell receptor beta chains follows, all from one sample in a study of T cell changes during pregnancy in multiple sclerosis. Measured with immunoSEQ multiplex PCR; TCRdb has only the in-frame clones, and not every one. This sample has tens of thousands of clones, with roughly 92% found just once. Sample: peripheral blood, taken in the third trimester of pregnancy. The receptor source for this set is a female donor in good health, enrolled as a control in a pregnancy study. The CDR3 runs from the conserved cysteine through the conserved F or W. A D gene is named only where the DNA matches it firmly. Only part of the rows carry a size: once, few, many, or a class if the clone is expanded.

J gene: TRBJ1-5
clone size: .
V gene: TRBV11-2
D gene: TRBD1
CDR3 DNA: TGTGCCAGCAGCCCCGGGACAGTCTATTATAGCAATCAGCCCCAGCATTTT
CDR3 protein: CASSPGTVYYSNQPQHF

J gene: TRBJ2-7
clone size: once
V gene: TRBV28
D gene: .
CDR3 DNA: TGTGCCAGCAGTTCAGGTTTCGTCTACGAGCAGTACTTC
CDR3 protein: CASSSGFVYEQYF

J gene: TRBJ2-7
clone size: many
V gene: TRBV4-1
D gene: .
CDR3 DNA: TGCGCCAGCAGCCAAGCCACGGGACTCATAACCTACGAGCAGTACTTC
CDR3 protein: CASSQATGLITYEQYF

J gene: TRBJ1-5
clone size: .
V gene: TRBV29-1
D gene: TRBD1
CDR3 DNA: TGCAGCGTTTCCGGGACAGGGGATAGCAATCAGCCCCAGCATTTT
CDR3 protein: CSVSGTGDSNQPQHF

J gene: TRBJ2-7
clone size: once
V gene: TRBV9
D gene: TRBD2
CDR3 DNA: TGTGCCAGCAGCGCGACACCCGGGACTAGCCCCTACGAGCAGTACTTC
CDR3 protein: CASSATPGTSPYEQYF

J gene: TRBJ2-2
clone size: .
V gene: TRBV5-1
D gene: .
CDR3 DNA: TGCGCCAGCAGCTTGTTAACATCAACCGGGGAGCTGTTTTTT
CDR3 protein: CASSLLTSTGELFF

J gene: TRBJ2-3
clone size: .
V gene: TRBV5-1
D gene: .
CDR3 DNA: TGCGCCAGCAGCGATAAAGGGGGAAATGAAGATACGCAGTATTTT
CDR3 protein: CASSDKGGNEDTQYF

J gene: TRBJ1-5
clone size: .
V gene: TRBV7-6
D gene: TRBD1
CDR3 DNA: TGTGCCAGCAGCTTAGGTAGGGGGCGCGGCCTTCAGCCCCAGCATTTT
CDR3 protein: CASSLGRGRGLQPQHF

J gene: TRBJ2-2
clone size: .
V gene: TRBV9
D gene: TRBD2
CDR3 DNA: TGTGCCAGCAGCGAATGGGTAGCGGGGGGTCGAGGCACCGGGGAGCTGTTTTTT
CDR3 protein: CASSEWVAGGRGTGELFF

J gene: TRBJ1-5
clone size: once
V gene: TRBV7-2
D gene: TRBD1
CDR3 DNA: TGTGCCAGCAGCCGTCCCGGGACAGAGTACAATCAGCCCCAGCATTTT
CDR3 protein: CASSRPGTEYNQPQHF

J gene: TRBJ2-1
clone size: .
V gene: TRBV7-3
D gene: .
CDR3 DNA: TGTGCCAGCAGCTTACAAGCGGAGTCGCCGTTCTTC
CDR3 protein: CASSLQAESPFF

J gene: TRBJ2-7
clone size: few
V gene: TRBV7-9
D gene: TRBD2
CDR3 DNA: TGTGCCAGCCCGCGGAACGGGGGGGCGGTAGAGCAGTACTTC
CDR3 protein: CASPRNGGAVEQYF

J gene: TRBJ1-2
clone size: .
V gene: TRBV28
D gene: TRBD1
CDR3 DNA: TGTGCCAGCACCTCCGGGACAGCCAACTATGGCTACACCTTC
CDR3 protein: CASTSGTANYGYTF

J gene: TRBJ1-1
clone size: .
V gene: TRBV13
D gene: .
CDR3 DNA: TGTGCCAGCAGCCAACAACGAACGACTGAAGCTTTCTTT
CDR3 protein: CASSQQRTTEAFF

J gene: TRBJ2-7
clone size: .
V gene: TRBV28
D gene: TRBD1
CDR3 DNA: TGTGCCAGCAGTTATGGGACAGGGGGCGGCGAGCAGTACTTC
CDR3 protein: CASSYGTGGGEQYF

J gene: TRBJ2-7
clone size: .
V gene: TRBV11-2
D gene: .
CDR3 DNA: TGTGCCAGCAGCTTAGACCAATACTTAACAGAGTACGAGCAGTACTTC
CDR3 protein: CASSLDQYLTEYEQYF

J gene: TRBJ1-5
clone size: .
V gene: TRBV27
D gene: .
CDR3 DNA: TGTGCCAGCAGTGAGGCTGGAGGTGTATACCGCAATCAGCCCCAGCATTTT
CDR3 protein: CASSEAGGVYRNQPQHF

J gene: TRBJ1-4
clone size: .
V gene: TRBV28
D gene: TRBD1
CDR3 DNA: TGTGCCAGCAGTGAGTCGGGACAGGGGTGGAGTGAAAAACTGTTTTTT
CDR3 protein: CASSESGQGWSEKLFF

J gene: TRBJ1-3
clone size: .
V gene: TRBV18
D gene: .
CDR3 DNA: TGTGCCAGCTCACCACCCGGGGGAGAAAACACCATATATTTT
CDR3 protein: CASSPPGGENTIYF

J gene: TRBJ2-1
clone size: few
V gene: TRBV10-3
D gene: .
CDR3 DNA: TGTGCCTCACCGAGGAGTTTTAATGAGCAGTTCTTC
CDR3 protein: CASPRSFNEQFF

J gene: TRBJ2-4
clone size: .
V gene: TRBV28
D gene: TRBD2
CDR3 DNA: TGTGCCAGCAGTTTAACCGGGGGGGAAAACATTCAGTACTTC
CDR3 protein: CASSLTGGENIQYF

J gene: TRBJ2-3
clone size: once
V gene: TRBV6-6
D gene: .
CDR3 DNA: TGTGCCAGCAGCCCCCTAGGAGATACGCAGTATTTT
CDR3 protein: CASSPLGDTQYF